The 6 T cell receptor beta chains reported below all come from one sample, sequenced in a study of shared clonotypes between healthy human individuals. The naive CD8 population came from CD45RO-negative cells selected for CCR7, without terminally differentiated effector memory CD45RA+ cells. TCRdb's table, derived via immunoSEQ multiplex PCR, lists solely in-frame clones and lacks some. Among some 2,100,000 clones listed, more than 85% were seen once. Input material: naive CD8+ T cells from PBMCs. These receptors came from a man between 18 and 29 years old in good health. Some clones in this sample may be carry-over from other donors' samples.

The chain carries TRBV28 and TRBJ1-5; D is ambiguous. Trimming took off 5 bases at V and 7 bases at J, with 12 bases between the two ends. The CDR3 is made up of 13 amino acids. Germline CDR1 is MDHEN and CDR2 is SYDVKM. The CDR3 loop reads CASSPPLGQPQHF. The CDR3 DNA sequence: TGTGCCAGCAGTCCGCCCCTGGGCCAGCCCCAGCATTTT.

The CDR3 region is CASSQVALTNGYTF. CDR3 bases: TGCGCCAGCAGCCAAGTAGCCCTAACCAATGGCTACACCTTC. V and J are TRBV4-1 and TRBJ1-2; the D is unclear. The V and J ends lost 1 base and 6 bases respectively, with 12 bases between them. This CDR3 is 14 amino acids long. Per the germline V gene, CDR1 is MGHRA and CDR2 is YSYEKL.

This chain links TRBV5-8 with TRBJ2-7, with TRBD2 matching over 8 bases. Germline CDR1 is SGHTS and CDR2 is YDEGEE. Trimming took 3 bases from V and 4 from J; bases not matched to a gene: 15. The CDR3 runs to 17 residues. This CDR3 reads CASSYLSGTYAFYEQYF. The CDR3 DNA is TGTGCCAGCAGCTACCTTAGCGGGACCTACGCGTTTTACGAGCAGTACTTC. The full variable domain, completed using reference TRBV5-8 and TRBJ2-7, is EAGVTQSPTHLIKTRGQQATLRCSPISGHTSVYWYQQALGLGLQFLLWYDEGEERNRGNFPPRFSGRQFPNYSSELNVNALELEDSALYLCASSYLSGTYAFYEQYFGPGTRLTVT.

DNA of the CDR3: TGTGCCCAAATTACCGGTTTCTTAAACAGCCCGGCGGACACCATATATTTT. Its protein is CAQITGFLNSPADTIYF. The chain combines TRBV7-9 with TRBJ1-3; D unresolved. The germline CDR1 and CDR2 sequences are SEHNR and FQNEAQ (reference sequence). This CDR3 is built from 17 residues. With 11 bases removed from V and 8 bases from J, the gap between germline ends came to 31 bases. The full variable domain, in which reference TRBV7-9 and TRBJ1-3 provide the parts outside the CDR3, is DTGVSQNPRHKITKRGQNVTFRCDPISEHNRLYWYRQTLGQGPEFLTYFQNEAQLEKSRLLSDRFSAERPKGSFSTLEIQRTEQGDSAMYLCAQITGFLNSPADTIYFGEGSWLTVV.

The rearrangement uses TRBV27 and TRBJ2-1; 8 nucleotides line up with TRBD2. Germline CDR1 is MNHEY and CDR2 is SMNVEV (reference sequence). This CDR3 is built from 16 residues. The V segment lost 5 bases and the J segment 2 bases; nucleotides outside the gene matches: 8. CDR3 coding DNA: TGTGCCAGCAGTCCAGAAGCGGGAGAGGCCTACAATGAGCAGTTCTTC. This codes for CASSPEAGEAYNEQFF.

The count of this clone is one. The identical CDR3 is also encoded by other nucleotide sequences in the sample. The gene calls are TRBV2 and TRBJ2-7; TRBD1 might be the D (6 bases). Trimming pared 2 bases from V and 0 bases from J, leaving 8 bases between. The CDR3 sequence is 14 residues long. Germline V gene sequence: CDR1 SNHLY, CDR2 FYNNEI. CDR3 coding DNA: TGTGCCAGCAGTGAATTGGGGGCCTCCTACGAGCAGTACTTC. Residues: CASSELGASYEQYF.